What follows are 7 T cell receptor beta chains derived from one specimen sequenced in a study of Graves' ophthalmopathy and Graves' hyperthyroidism listed by TCRdb under 2018. The run used an Illumina HiSeq 2000. For repertoire sequencing, TCR beta CDR3 regions were amplified from RNA transcripts. The first round of RT-PCR was done with HTBI primers and the Qiagen OneStep RT-PCR kit, and was followed by a second round of multiplex PCR, then size selection and purification. TCRdb reran the public reads through fastp at Q25 and MiXCR, keeping productive beta chains. Entries are consolidated by CDR3 protein sequence, retaining the most common genes and DNA. In this sample the table shows 580,000 or so distinct CDR3 sequences, about 40% of which occur a single time. About 4.2% of the sample lies in the top ten. Sequenced material: peripheral blood or thyroid tissue (not recorded which). These receptors all come from an adult man with Graves' hyperthyroidism.

Many counts were recorded for this clonotype. The genes are TRBV6-5 and TRBJ1-1; TRBD1 might be the D (5 bases). Germline V lookup: CDR1 MNHEY, CDR2 SVGAGI. This CDR3 has 14 amino acids. Trimming shortened V by 2 bases and J by 2 bases, and 9 bases separated the two germline ends. DNA of the CDR3: TGTGCCAGCAGTTACCTGGGACCTAACACTGAAGCTTTCTTT. This gives the protein CASSYLGPNTEAFF.

The sample holds many counts of this clonotype. This sequence joins TRBV5-8 and TRBJ2-5; D is unclear. V shed 4 bases and J shed 1 base, with 5 bases lying between them. The CDR3 has 12 amino acids. Looked up from germline, CDR1 is SGHTS and CDR2 is YDEGEE. The DNA of the CDR3 is TGTGCCAGCAGCCTTCCCCAAGAGACCCAGTACTTC. It codes for CASSLPQETQYF.

A few counts support this clonotype. The chain joins TRBV5-4 to TRBJ2-2, with 12 bases identical to TRBD2. Germline CDR1 reads SGHNT; CDR2 reads YYREEE (reference sequence). This CDR3 region has 16 residues. Trimming cost V 5 bases and J 7 bases; bases outside gene matches: 9. The CDR3 loop reads CASRRTSGKEGGELFF. The CDR3 coding sequence is TGTGCCAGCAGGAGGACTAGCGGGAAAGAAGGCGGGGAGCTGTTTTTT. Full variable domain (remainder filled in from reference TRBV5-4 and TRBJ2-2): ETGVTQSPTHLIKTRGQQVTLRCSSQSGHNTVSWYQQALGQGPQFIFQYYREEENGRGNFPPRFSGLQFPNYSSELNVNALELDDSALYLCASRRTSGKEGGELFFGEGSRLTVL.

This clonotype came up many times. This rearrangement joins TRBV20-1 to TRBJ1-1; the match to TRBD1 covers 9 bases. The V gene end was trimmed by 4 bases and the J gene end by 0 bases; junction bases not matched to a gene: 6. The CDR3 contains 15 residues. Germline CDR1 and CDR2: DFQATT and SNEGSKA (reference sequence). The DNA for the CDR3 is TGCAGTGCTACGGGGACAGGGCAGATGAACACTGAAGCTTTCTTT. It is translated as CSATGTGQMNTEAFF.

This clonotype was detected ten times or more. This sequence joins TRBV11-3 and TRBJ2-5; D may match TRBD1 or TRBD2 (5 bases each). Trimming shortened V by 5 bases and J by 5 bases, and 15 bases separated the two germline ends. The CDR3 is 14 amino acids. Germline loops: CDR1 SGHNT, CDR2 YENEEA. CDR3 in amino acids: CASSPGRAGETQYF. In DNA form, the CDR3 reads TGTGCCAGCAGCCCGGGACGGGCGGGTGAGACCCAGTACTTC.

In its sample, this clonotype was seen many times. This rearrangement joins TRBV29-1 to TRBJ1-1; D might be TRBD1 (5 bases). Germline lookup yields CDR1 SQVTM and CDR2 ANQGSEA. V was pared by 1 base and J by 10 bases, with 13 bases between. The CDR3 is made up of 12 amino acids. Here the CDR3 reads CSVEGQPGGAFF. For the CDR3, the DNA is TGCAGCGTTGAAGGACAACCCGGGGGAGCTTTCTTT.

In its sample, this clonotype was seen many times. V usage is TRBV7-8 and J usage is TRBJ1-1; D is unclear. V lost 5 bases and J 2 bases, leaving 15 bases between the germline ends. The CDR3 length is 15 residues. Germline CDR1 is SGHVS and CDR2 is FQNEAQ. DNA for the CDR3: TGTGCCAGCAGCGAGAACGAGAGCAGAAACACTGAAGCTTTCTTT. This encodes CASSENESRNTEAFF.